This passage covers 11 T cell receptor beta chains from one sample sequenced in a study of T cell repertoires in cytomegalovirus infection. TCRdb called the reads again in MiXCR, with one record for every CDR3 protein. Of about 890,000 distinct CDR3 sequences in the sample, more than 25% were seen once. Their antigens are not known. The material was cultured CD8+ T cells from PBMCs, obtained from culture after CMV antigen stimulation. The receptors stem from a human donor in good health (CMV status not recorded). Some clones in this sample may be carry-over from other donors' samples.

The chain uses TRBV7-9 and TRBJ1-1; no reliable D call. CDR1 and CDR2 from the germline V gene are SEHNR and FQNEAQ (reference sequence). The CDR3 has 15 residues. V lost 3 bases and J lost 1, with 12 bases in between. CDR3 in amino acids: CASSFILGENTEAFF. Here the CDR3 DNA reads TGTGCCAGCAGCTTCATTCTCGGAGAGAACACTGAAGCTTTCTTT.

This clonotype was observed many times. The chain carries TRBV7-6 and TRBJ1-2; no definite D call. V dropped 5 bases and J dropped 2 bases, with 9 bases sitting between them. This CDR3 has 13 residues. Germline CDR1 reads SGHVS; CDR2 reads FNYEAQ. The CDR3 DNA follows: TGTGCCAGCAGCCCGGACGGCAACTATGGCTACACCTTC. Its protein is CASSPDGNYGYTF.

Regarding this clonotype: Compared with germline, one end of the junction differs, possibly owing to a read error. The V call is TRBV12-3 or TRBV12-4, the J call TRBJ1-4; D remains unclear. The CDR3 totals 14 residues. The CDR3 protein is CASTRGISNKKLFF. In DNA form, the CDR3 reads TGTGCCAGCACCCGCGGGATATCTAATAAAAAACTGTTTTTT.

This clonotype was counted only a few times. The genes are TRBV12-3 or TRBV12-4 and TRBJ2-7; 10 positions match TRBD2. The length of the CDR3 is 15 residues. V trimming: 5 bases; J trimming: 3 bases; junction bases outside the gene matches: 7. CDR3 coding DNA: TGTGCCAGCAGTGGGCCTAGCGGGGGTAACTACGAGCAGTACTTC. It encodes CASSGPSGGNYEQYF.

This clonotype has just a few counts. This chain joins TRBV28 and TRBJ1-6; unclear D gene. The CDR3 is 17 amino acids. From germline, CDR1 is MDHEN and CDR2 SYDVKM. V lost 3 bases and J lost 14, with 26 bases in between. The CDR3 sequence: CASSFAVETGRSTALHF. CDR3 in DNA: TGTGCCAGCAGTTTTGCGGTGGAGACCGGTCGAAGTACCGCCCTCCACTTT.

The CDR3 DNA follows: TGTGCCAGCAGCTTACTCGGGGGGGGATCACCCCTCCACTTT. Translating it yields CASSLLGGGSPLHF. The chain joins TRBV7-8 to TRBJ1-6, with D maybe TRBD1 (5 bases). Per the germline V gene, CDR1 is SGHVS and CDR2 is FQNEAQ. CDR3 length equals 14 residues. The V end was cut by 2 bases, the J end by 10 bases, with 12 bases between.

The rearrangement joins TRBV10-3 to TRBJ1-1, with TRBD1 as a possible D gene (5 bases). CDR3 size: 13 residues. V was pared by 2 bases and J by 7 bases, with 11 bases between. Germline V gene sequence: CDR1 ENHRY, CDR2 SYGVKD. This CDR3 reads CAISELGHHEAFF. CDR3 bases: TGTGCCATCAGTGAGCTTGGACATCATGAAGCTTTCTTT.

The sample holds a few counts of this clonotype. The CDR3 sequence is CAISEPGVSGANVLTF. CDR3 nucleotides: TGTGCCATCAGTGAGCCGGGGGTCTCTGGGGCCAACGTCCTGACTTTC. The chain links TRBV10-3 to TRBJ2-6; TRBD2 is a possible D gene (6 bases). Germline V CDR1 and CDR2: ENHRY, SYGVKD. CDR3 length: 16 residues. Trimming shortened V by 2 bases and J by 0 bases, and 8 bases separated the two germline ends.

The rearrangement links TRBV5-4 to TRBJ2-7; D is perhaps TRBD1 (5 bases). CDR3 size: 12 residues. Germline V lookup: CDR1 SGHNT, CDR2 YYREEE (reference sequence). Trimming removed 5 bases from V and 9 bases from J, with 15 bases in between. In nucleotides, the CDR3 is TGTGCCAGCAGTATCGACAGCTTTGGGCAGTACTTC. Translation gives CASSIDSFGQYF.

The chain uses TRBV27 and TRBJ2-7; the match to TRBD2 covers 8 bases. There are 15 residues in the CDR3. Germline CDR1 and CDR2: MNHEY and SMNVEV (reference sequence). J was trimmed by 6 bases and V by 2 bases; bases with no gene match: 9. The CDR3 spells CASSLVAGGWGEQYF. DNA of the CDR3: TGTGCCAGCAGTTTAGTGGCGGGGGGTTGGGGCGAGCAGTACTTC.

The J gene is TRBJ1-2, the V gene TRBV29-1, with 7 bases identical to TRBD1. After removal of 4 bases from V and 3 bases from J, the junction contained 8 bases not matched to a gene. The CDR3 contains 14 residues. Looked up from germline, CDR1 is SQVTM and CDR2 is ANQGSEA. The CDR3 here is CSVVEGANYYGYTF. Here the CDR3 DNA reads TGCAGCGTTGTGGAGGGGGCGAATTACTATGGCTACACCTTC. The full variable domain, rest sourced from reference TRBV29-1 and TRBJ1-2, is SAVISQKPSRDICQRGTSLTIQCQVDSQVTMMFWYRQQPGQSLTLIATANQGSEATYESGFVIDKFPISRPNLTFSTLTVSNMSPEDSSIYLCSVVEGANYYGYTFGSGTRLTVV.